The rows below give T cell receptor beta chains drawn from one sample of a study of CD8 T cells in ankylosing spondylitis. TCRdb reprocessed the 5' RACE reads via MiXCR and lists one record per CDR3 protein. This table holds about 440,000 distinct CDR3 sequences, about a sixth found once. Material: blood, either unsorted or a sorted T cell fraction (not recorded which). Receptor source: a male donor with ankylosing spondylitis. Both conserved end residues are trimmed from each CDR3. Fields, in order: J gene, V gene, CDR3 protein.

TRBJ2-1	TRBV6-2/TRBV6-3	ASSLPGGSYNEQF
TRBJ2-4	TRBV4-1	ASSQYAFGTSSSLDKNIQY
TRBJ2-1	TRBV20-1	SARASGGANNEQF
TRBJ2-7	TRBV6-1	ASSEATGTKPYEQY
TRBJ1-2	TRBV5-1	ASSPGQGMDYGYT
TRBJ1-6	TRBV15	ATSREGQGLYNSPLH
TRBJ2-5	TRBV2	ASSPSRETQY
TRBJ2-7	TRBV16	ASSLGAGSRYEQY
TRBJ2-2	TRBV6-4	ASKAGANAGELF
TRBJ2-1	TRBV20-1	SALSTGVSYNEQF
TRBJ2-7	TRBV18	ASSPRATTYEQY
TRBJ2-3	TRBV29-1	SVRLGDSGY
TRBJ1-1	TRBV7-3	ASSSRQGTTEAF
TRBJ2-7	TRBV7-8	ASSFNQGVAGEQY
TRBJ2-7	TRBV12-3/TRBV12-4	ASNQGRTSYEQY
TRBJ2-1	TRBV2	ASSEVSPVDYNEQF
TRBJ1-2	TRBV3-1	ASSQDDSRYGYT
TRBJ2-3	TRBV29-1	SGGRGLADTQY
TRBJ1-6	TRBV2	ASSAFGQGASNSPLH
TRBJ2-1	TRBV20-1	SARDLGSSYNEQF
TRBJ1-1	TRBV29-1	SATGQLNTEAF
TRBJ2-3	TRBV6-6	ASSRISDTQY
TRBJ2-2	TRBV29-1	SGSGTSGGNTGELF
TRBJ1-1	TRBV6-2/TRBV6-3	ASSYGVSTEAF
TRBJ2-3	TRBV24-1	ATADGGTDTQY
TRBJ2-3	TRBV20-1	SAFLAGWGDTQY
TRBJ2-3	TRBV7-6	ASSAGEGATQY
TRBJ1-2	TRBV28	ASSSPQGIYGYT
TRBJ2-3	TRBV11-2	ASSILAGGPTDTQY
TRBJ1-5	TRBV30	AWTGGRGQPQH
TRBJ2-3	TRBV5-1	ASSLARQGSTDTQY
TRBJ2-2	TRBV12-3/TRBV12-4	ASSFGPTGELF
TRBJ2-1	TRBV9	ASSVGPGGYNEQF
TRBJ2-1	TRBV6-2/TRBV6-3	ASSPFYNEQF
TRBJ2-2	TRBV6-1	ASATVNTGELF
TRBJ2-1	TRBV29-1	SVDFQQVNEQF
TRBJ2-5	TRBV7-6	ASSLAVRSQETQY
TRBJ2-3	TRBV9	ASSVAGTDTQY
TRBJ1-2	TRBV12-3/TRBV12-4	ASRAGSYGYT
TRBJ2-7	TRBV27	AIPPRAYYEQY
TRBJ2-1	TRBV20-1	SARARPQRGGPYNEQF
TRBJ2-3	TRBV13	ASSPGQGRDTQY
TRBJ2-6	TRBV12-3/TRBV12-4	ASSPRSPGANVLT
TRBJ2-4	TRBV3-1	ASSQGLTPFAKNIQY
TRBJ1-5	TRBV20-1	SANTRAPQPQH
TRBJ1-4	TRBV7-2	ASSLSRQINEKLF
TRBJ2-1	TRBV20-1	SAGDSGRGSYNEQF
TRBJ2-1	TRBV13	ASSLGRGNEV
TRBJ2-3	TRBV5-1	ASSLGQQSTDTQY
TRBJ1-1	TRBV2	ASIAQTGRNTEAF
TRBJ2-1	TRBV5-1	ASSSLLGVDEQF
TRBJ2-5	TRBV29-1	KIWKLETQY